Sequencing of this T cell receptor beta chain was carried out in a study of T cells after yellow fever vaccination. This CDR3 spans 17 amino acids. Per the germline V gene, CDR1 is MNHEY and CDR2 is SVGEGT. V was shortened by 6 bases and J by 0 bases, with 15 bases between the two germline ends. A process of 5'RACE template switching, which added a universal primer site and UMIs, was used to make TCR cDNA. TCRdb fed the 5' RACE reads into MiXCR, producing one record per CDR3 protein. The repertoire holds some 350,000 distinct CDR3 sequences, with roughly 8.7% as singletons. Sequenced here: PBMCs, sampled on the day of the first yellow fever vaccination. The TCR sequence derives from a young man who received the YFV17D yellow fever vaccine. This chain links TRBV6-2 or TRBV6-3 with TRBJ1-6, with D possibly being TRBD1 (6 bases). Written as DNA, the CDR3 is TGTGCCAGCAGCTTACAGGGCCGGAGCTCCTATAATTCACCCCTCCACTTT. It encodes CASSLQGRSSYNSPLHF.